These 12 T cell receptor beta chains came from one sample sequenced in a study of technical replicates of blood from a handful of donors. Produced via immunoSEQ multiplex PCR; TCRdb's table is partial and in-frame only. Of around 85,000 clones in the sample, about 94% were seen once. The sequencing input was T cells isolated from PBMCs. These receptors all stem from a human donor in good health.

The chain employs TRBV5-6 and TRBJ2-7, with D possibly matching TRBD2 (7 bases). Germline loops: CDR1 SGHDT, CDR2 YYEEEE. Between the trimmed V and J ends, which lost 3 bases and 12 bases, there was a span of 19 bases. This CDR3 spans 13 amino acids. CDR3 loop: CASSSREGTPAYF. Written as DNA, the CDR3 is TGTGCCAGCAGCTCCAGGGAGGGGACACCCGCGTACTTC.

The CDR3 loop is CASSNRDTNYGYTF. The CDR3, as DNA: TGTGCCAGCTCAAACCGGGACACCAACTATGGCTACACCTTC. The rearrangement uses TRBV28 and TRBJ1-2; D is perhaps TRBD1 (6 bases). The CDR3 loop spans 14 amino acids. Germline V gene lookup returns CDR1 MDHEN and CDR2 SYDVKM. The V gene lost 8 bases and the J gene lost 2 bases, with 15 bases spanning the gap.

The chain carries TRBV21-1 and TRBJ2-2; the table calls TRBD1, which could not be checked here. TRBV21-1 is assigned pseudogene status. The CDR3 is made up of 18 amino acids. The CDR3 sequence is CASSKPCAGNRKTGELFF. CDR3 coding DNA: TGTGCCAGCAGCAAACCTTGCGCAGGCAACCGCAAAACCGGGGAGCTGTTTTTT.

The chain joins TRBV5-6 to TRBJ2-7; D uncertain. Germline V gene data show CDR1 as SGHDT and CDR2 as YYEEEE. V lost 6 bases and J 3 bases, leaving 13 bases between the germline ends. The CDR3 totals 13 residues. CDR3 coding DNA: TGTGCCAGCAACCTCGGAGTCTACTACGAGCAGTACTTC. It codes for CASNLGVYYEQYF.

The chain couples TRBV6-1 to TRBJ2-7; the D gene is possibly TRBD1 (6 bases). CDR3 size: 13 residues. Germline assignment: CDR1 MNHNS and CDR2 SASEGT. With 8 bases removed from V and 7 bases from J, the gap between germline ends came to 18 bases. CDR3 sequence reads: CASLSTGRKEQYF. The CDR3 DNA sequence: TGTGCCAGCCTGTCAACAGGGCGTAAGGAGCAGTACTTC.

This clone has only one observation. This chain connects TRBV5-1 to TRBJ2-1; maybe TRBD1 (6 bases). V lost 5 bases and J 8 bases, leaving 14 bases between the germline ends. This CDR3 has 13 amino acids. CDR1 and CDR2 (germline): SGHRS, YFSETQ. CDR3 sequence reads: CASRGQGMDEQFF. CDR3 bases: TGCGCCAGCAGAGGTCAGGGGATGGATGAGCAGTTCTTC. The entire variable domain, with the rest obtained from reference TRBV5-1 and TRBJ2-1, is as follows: KAGVTQTPRYLIKTRGQQVTLSCSPISGHRSVSWYQQTPGQGLQFLFEYFSETQRNKGNFPGRFSGRQFSNSRSEMNVSTLELGDSALYLCASRGQGMDEQFFGPGTRLTVL.

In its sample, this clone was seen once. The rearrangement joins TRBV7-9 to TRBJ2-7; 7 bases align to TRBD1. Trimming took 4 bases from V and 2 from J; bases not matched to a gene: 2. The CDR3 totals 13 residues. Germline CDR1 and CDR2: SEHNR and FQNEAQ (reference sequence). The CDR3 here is CASSSGQPYEQYF. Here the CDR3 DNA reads TGTGCCAGCAGCTCGGGACAGCCCTACGAGCAGTACTTC.

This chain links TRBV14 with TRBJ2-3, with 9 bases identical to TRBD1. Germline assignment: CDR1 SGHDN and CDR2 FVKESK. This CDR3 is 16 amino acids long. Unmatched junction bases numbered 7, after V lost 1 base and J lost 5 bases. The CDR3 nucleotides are TGTGCCAGCAGCCAAGGCCCGTGGGACAGGGAAGATACGCAGTATTTT. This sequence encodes CASSQGPWDREDTQYF.

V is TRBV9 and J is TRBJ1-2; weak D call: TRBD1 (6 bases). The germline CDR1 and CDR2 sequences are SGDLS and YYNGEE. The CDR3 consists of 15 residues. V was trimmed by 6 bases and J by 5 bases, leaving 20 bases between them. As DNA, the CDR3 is TGTGCCAGCAACCTAAATGGAGGGGGGGCTTATGGCTACACCTTC. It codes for CASNLNGGGAYGYTF. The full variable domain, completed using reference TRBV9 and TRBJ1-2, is DSGVTQTPKHLITATGQRVTLRCSPRSGDLSVYWYQQSLDQGLQFLIQYYNGEERAKGNILERFSAQQFPDLHSELNLSSLELGDSALYFCASNLNGGGAYGYTFGSGTRLTVV.

As DNA, the CDR3 is TGTGCCAGCAGCAAAGAAAGGGGGCCTCTGAACACTGAAGCTTTCTTT. Residues: CASSKERGPLNTEAFF. This chain uses TRBV21-1 with TRBJ1-1; the D segment call TRBD1 is taken from the table without a DNA check. TRBV21-1 is classified as a pseudogene. The CDR3 totals 16 residues.

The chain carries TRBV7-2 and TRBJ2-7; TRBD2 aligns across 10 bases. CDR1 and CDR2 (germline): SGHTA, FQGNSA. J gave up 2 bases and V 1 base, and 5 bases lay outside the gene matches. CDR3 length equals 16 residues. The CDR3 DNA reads TGTGCCAGCAGCTTAGTGGCTAGCGGGGGAGCCTACGAGCAGTACTTC. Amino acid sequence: CASSLVASGGAYEQYF.

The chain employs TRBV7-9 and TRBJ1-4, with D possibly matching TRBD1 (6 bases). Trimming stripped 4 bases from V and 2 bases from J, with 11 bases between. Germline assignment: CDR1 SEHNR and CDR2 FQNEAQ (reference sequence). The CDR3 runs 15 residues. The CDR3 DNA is TGTGCCAGCAGCTCCGGGACAACGACTAATGAAAAACTGTTTTTT. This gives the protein CASSSGTTTNEKLFF.